The rows below give T cell receptor beta chains drawn from one sample of a study of T cells expressing NK-cell markers. After re-calling the 5' RACE reads, TCRdb lists one entry per CDR3 protein, DNA absent. The sample table sets out 200,000 to 300,000 distinct CDR3 sequences. Sequences were obtained from blood T cells: a sorted CD56 or NKG2C T cell subset, CD4+ or CD8+ T cells, or bulk PBMC T cells (not recorded which). The receptors were gathered from a man younger than 35 in good health. CDR3s include the opening cysteine and the closing phenylalanine or tryptophan.

TRBV5-4	TRBJ2-7	CASSPNPSGSYEQYF
TRBV28	TRBJ2-5	CASSPRGWLRGQYF
TRBV2	TRBJ2-1	CASSALGYNEQFF
TRBV27	TRBJ2-1	CASKTAGGPYNEQFF
TRBV5-1	TRBJ2-5	CASSSFTETQYF
TRBV15	TRBJ2-1	CATSRERSYNEQFF
TRBV28	TRBJ2-1	CASSLPPGEQFF
TRBV12-3/TRBV12-4	TRBJ2-2	CASSLPRSLAGYTGELFF
TRBV19	TRBJ2-3	CASGAAAGGVDTQYF
TRBV12-3/TRBV12-4	TRBJ1-1	CASSSPGPRSTEAFF
TRBV29-1	TRBJ2-7	CSVFGSQTLCVYF
TRBV4-3	TRBJ2-1	CASSQTGSVAGGNEQFF